A selection of T cell receptor beta chains follows, all from one sample in a study of blood T cell repertoires in COVID-19. Here immunoSEQ multiplex PCR was the method, and the copy in TCRdb shows in-frame clones only, minus some. The sample lists 200,000 or so clones, about 85% seen once, with around 2.6% in the top ten. The sample comprised PBMCs or T cells enriched from blood (not recorded which). The receptors here all came from a woman aged 30 to 39 who had recovered from COVID-19. Each CDR3 is given with its conserved first and last residue. The order of the fields is V gene, J gene, D gene, clone size, CDR3 protein, CDR3 DNA. D genes are given only for firm matches. Size values are once, few and many counts, or a class for expanded clones, and some rows have none.

>TRBV11-3|TRBJ2-1|TRBD2|NA
CASSLESGGPGNEQFF
TGTGCCAGCAGCTTAGAAAGCGGGGGGCCGGGTAATGAGCAGTTCTTC
>TRBV6-2/TRBV6-3|TRBJ2-7|NA|NA
CASSLWASYEQYF
TGTGCCAGCAGTTTATGGGCCTCCTACGAGCAGTACTTC
>TRBV5-1|TRBJ1-1|TRBD1|NA
CASSLGQGFPEAFF
TGCGCCAGCAGCTTGGGACAGGGTTTCCCTGAAGCTTTCTTT
>TRBV6-6|TRBJ1-2|NA|NA
CASSQRTDYGYTF
TGTGCCAGCAGTCAAAGGACTGACTATGGCTACACCTTC
>TRBV27|TRBJ2-7|TRBD2|NA
CASRTPGGIEQYF
TGTGCCAGCAGGACTCCGGGAGGCATCGAGCAGTACTTC
>TRBV15|TRBJ1-5|NA|NA
CATSREAGAGQPQHF
TGTGCCACCAGCAGAGAAGCGGGGGCCGGTCAGCCCCAGCATTTT
>TRBV9|TRBJ2-3|TRBD2|NA
CASSGSGGATDTQYF
TGTGCCAGCAGCGGGAGCGGGGGGGCAACAGATACGCAGTATTTT
>TRBV7-8|TRBJ2-2|TRBD2|NA
CASSLRGGPTGELFF
TGTGCCAGCAGCTTACGCGGGGGGCCCACCGGGGAGCTGTTTTTT
>TRBV7-9|TRBJ1-2|NA|NA
CASSQSFSRGGGYTF
TGTGCCAGCAGCCAATCTTTTAGCAGGGGTGGTGGCTACACCTTC
>TRBV2|TRBJ1-3|NA|once
CASSEASRVPGNTIYF
TGTGCCAGCAGTGAAGCAAGTCGAGTTCCTGGAAACACCATATATTTT
>TRBV9|TRBJ1-5|NA|NA
CASSVGQGGLQPQHF
TGTGCCAGCAGCGTAGGTCAGGGCGGTTTGCAGCCCCAGCATTTT
>TRBV7-9|TRBJ2-7|NA|NA
CASSPDFTYEQYF
TGTGCCAGCAGCCCGGACTTTACCTACGAGCAGTACTTC
>TRBV7-9|TRBJ2-2|TRBD1|once
CASSRHGTGYTGELFF
TGTGCCAGCAGCCGACACGGGACAGGGTACACCGGGGAGCTGTTTTTT
>TRBV5-1|TRBJ1-1|TRBD1|NA
CASSRGGAGTFTEAFF
TGCGCCAGCAGCCGAGGGGGCGCGGGGACATTCACTGAAGCTTTCTTT
>TRBV29-1|TRBJ1-1|NA|NA
CSVERAGATEAFF
TGCAGCGTTGAAAGGGCAGGGGCCACTGAAGCTTTCTTT
>TRBV6-5|TRBJ1-6|TRBD1|NA
CASRETTGVDSPLHF
TGTGCCAGCAGGGAGACGACAGGGGTCGATTCACCCCTCCACTTT
>TRBV12-5|TRBJ1-1|NA|NA
CASGPSGGWGVNTEAFF
TGTGCTAGTGGTCCCTCCGGAGGGTGGGGGGTTAACACTGAAGCTTTCTTT
>TRBV14|TRBJ2-3|TRBD2|NA
CASSQVLRGKGDTQYF
TGTGCCAGCAGCCAAGTCTTGCGGGGGAAAGGAGATACGCAGTATTTT
>TRBV10-3|TRBJ2-7|TRBD2|NA
CAISRLAGDQYEQYF
TGTGCCATCAGCCGACTAGCGGGGGACCAATACGAGCAGTACTTC
>TRBV5-8|TRBJ1-6|NA|NA
CASSLGRGTQNSPLHF
TGTGCCAGCAGCTTGGGGAGGGGCACACAGAATTCACCCCTCCACTTT
>TRBV7-2|TRBJ2-2|NA|NA
CASSSLNTGELFF
TGTGCCAGCAGCTCGTTAAACACCGGGGAGCTGTTTTTT
>TRBV10-3|TRBJ2-1|NA|NA
CASGPGWDNEQFF
TGTGCCAGTGGCCCAGGTTGGGACAATGAGCAGTTCTTC
>TRBV9|TRBJ2-7|TRBD1|NA
CASSVGQRSYEQYF
TGTGCCAGCAGCGTGGGACAGCGTTCCTACGAGCAGTACTTC
>TRBV3-1/TRBV3-2|TRBJ2-7|TRBD2|NA
CASSQGLATYEQYF
TGTGCCAGCAGCCAAGGACTAGCAACCTACGAGCAGTACTTC
>TRBV12-3/TRBV12-4|TRBJ1-1|NA|NA
CASRGLETEAFF
TGTGCCAGCAGGGGGCTGGAGACTGAAGCTTTCTTT
>TRBV15|TRBJ1-4|NA|NA
CATQARTSTNEKLFF
TGTGCCACCCAGGCCAGGACTTCAACTAATGAAAAACTGTTTTTT
>TRBV25-1|TRBJ1-2|TRBD1|NA
CASSDGQGVNYGYTF
TGTGCCAGCAGTGACGGACAGGGGGTTAACTATGGCTACACCTTC